What follows are 24 T cell receptor beta chains derived from one specimen sequenced in a study of identifying expanded T cells in peripheral blood. Profiled with immunoSEQ multiplex PCR; TCRdb holds only in-frame clones, not every one. The table lists 95,000 to 150,000 clones, approximately 80% of them singletons. Sequenced material: blood. The source of these receptors is a person aged 18 to 70 in good health.

The chain couples TRBV5-4 to TRBJ2-3; 7 nucleotides agree with TRBD2. The J segment lost 3 bases and the V segment lost 4 bases, leaving 5 bases of the junction unmatched. The CDR3 consists of 14 residues. Germline V gene sequence: CDR1 SGHNT, CDR2 YYREEE (reference sequence). CDR3 bases: TGTGCCAGCAGCGGGAGGGGAAGAACAGATACGCAGTATTTT. Protein: CASSGRGRTDTQYF.

The genes are TRBV7-9 and TRBJ1-3, with 7 bases lining up with TRBD1. V gave up 5 bases and J gave up 0 bases; unmatched junction bases: 7. The CDR3 sequence is 16 residues long. From germline, CDR1 is SEHNR and CDR2 FQNEAQ (reference sequence). CDR3 loop: CASSPRQGTSGNTIYF. The CDR3 coding sequence is TGTGCCAGCAGCCCGCGACAGGGAACCTCTGGAAACACCATATATTTT.

The rearrangement joins TRBV5-1 to TRBJ2-7; D uncertain. CDR3 length: 12 amino acids. Germline-derived CDR1 and CDR2 are SGHRS and YFSETQ. V dropped 0 bases and J dropped 3 bases, with 4 bases sitting between them. The DNA of the CDR3 is TGCGCCAGCAGCTTGGGAGACTACGAGCAGTACTTC. Its translation is CASSLGDYEQYF.

The V and J genes are TRBV15 and TRBJ2-3; D uncertain. The ends were cut back, 3 bases at V and 5 bases at J, with 12 bases in the middle. The CDR3 is made up of 14 amino acids. CDR1 and CDR2 from the germline V gene are LNHNV and YYDKDF (reference sequence). CDR3 loop: CATSSSPYGDTQYF. The CDR3 DNA reads TGTGCCACCAGCAGTTCCCCATACGGAGATACGCAGTATTTT.

The rearrangement links TRBV6-6 to TRBJ1-2; D might be TRBD1 (5 bases). The CDR3 is 15 residues long. Trimming left V 7 bases short and J 3 bases short, with 18 bases between. Germline V CDR1 and CDR2: MNHNY, SVGAGI (reference sequence). In DNA, the CDR3 is TGTGCCAGCATGGGCTGGTGGGGGGGGGACTATGGCTACACCTTC. Protein sequence: CASMGWWGGDYGYTF.

The rearrangement links TRBV5-1 to TRBJ1-3, with 9 bases fitting TRBD1. Germline-derived CDR1 and CDR2 are SGHRS and YFSETQ. This CDR3 region has 17 residues. V trimming: 3 bases; J trimming: 4 bases; junction bases outside the gene matches: 11. The DNA for the CDR3 is TGCGCCAGCAGCTGGACGCCTGACAGGGGGTCGGGAAACACCATATATTTT. Its protein is CASSWTPDRGSGNTIYF.

V is TRBV5-6 and J is TRBJ1-5; D gene uncertain. Germline V gene data show CDR1 as SGHDT and CDR2 as YYEEEE. This CDR3 is 15 amino acids long. Trimming stripped 0 bases from V and 1 base from J, with 8 bases between. As DNA, the CDR3 is TGTGCCAGCAGCTTGGCTAAGGTGAGCAATCAGCCCCAGCATTTT. It encodes CASSLAKVSNQPQHF.

The chain recombines TRBV7-3 with TRBJ2-3; D is possibly TRBD1 or TRBD2 (6 bases each). Trimming took off 5 bases at V and 4 bases at J, with 19 bases between the two ends. Germline V gene data show CDR1 as SGHTA and CDR2 as FQGTGA. This CDR3 is built from 16 residues. CDR3 protein: CASSLGGLYFADTQYF. The CDR3 nucleotides read TGTGCCAGCAGCCTGGGGGGCCTTTATTTCGCAGATACGCAGTATTTT.

The rearrangement links TRBV28 to TRBJ1-5; 8 bases line up with TRBD1. Losses at the gene ends were 5 bases for V and 6 bases for J; bases not matched to a gene: 6. The CDR3 is made up of 14 amino acids. Per germline, CDR1 MDHEN and CDR2 SYDVKM. CDR3 loop: CASSLGQGSQPQHF. CDR3 DNA sequence: TGTGCCAGCAGTCTCGGACAGGGATCTCAGCCCCAGCATTTT.

The chain combines TRBV6-5 with TRBJ2-2; TRBD1 is a possible D gene (5 bases). Trimming removed 10 bases at V and 4 bases at J, with 10 bases between. The CDR3 runs 12 residues. CDR1 and CDR2 (germline): MNHEY, SVGAGI. In DNA, the CDR3 is TGTGCCACCCAAGGGGCCACCGGGGAGCTGTTTTTT. This encodes CATQGATGELFF.

The chain joins TRBV4-1 to TRBJ2-7; the match to TRBD2 covers 7 bases. CDR3 length: 14 amino acids. V trimming: 0 bases; J trimming: 4 bases; junction bases outside the gene matches: 3. Germline assignment: CDR1 MGHRA and CDR2 YSYEKL. CDR3 in amino acids: CASSQDHGGYEQYF. The CDR3 bases are TGCGCCAGCAGCCAAGATCACGGGGGGTACGAGCAGTACTTC.

V and J are TRBV20-1 and TRBJ1-2, with D uncertain. Trimming left V 5 bases short and J 4 bases short, with 8 bases between. The germline gives CDR1 DFQATT, CDR2 SNEGSKA (reference sequence). The CDR3 is 11 residues long. CDR3 sequence: CSAPNFYGYTF. In DNA, the CDR3 is TGCAGTGCTCCAAACTTCTATGGCTACACCTTC.

J is TRBJ2-7 and V is TRBV7-2, with D perhaps matching TRBD2 (6 bases). This CDR3 has 16 residues. Germline-derived CDR1 and CDR2 are SGHTA and FQGNSA. Trimming cost V 5 bases and J 1 base, with 18 bases left between them. The CDR3 loop reads CASSPRRLVVSYEQYF. DNA of the CDR3: TGTGCCAGCAGCCCGCGCCGACTAGTCGTTTCCTACGAGCAGTACTTC.

This rearrangement joins TRBV11-2 to TRBJ2-7, with a tentative D call TRBD1 (5 bases). The germline CDR1 and CDR2 sequences are SGHAT and FQNNGV. Trimming cost V 1 base and J 6 bases, with 13 bases left between them. The length of the CDR3 is 14 residues. The CDR3 DNA reads TGTGCCAGCAGCTTAGGTTTTAAGGGGCCCGAGCAGTACTTC. This sequence encodes CASSLGFKGPEQYF.

This chain connects TRBV2 to TRBJ2-5, with 10 nucleotides matching TRBD2. There are 15 residues in the CDR3. The germline V gene has CDR1 SNHLY and CDR2 FYNNEI. Unmatched junction bases numbered 2, after V lost 4 bases and J lost 0 bases. CDR3 sequence reads: CASSGLAGDQETQYF. The CDR3 nucleotides read TGTGCCAGCAGTGGACTAGCGGGCGACCAAGAGACCCAGTACTTC.

This chain joins TRBV7-8 and TRBJ1-2, with a possible D match to TRBD1 (5 bases). Per germline, CDR1 SGHVS and CDR2 FQNEAQ. The CDR3 is 13 residues long. Trimming took 1 base from V and 4 from J, leaving 7 bases between them. The CDR3 is CASSLDRSYGYTF. The CDR3 bases are TGTGCCAGCAGCTTAGACAGGAGCTATGGCTACACCTTC.

As for this clone: The same CDR3 also results from other DNA sequences found in this sample. V and J are TRBV30 and TRBJ1-1; 7 positions match TRBD1. The CDR3 sequence is 13 residues long. Germline V CDR1 and CDR2: GTSNPN, SVGIG (reference sequence). After removal of 5 bases from V and 0 bases from J, the junction contained 3 bases not matched to a gene. In DNA form, the CDR3 reads TGTGCCTGGTCGGGACAGTTGAACACTGAAGCTTTCTTT. It specifies CAWSGQLNTEAFF. Together with reference TRBV30 and TRBJ1-1, the CDR3 gives the full variable domain: SQTIHQWPATLVQPVGSPLSLECTVEGTSNPNLYWYRQAAGRGLQLLFYSVGIGQISSEVPQNLSASRPQDRQFILSSKKLLLSDSGFYLCAWSGQLNTEAFFGQGTRLTVV.

The chain employs TRBV18 and TRBJ2-1; 8 bases agree with TRBD2. The CDR3 contains 15 residues. Germline lookup yields CDR1 KGHSH and CDR2 LQKENI. The ends lost 5 bases at V and 5 bases at J; junction bases unmatched: 8. The CDR3 bases are TGTGCCAGCTCATCGAAGCGGGGGTTGAACAATGAGCAGTTCTTC. Translated, it gives CASSSKRGLNNEQFF.

Ten or more counts support this clone. The genes are TRBV29-1 and TRBJ2-7, with 8 bases lining up with TRBD1. Germline CDR1 is SQVTM and CDR2 is ANQGSEA. This CDR3 has 13 residues. The V and J ends lost 7 bases and 2 bases, in that order; junction bases with no gene match: 7. The CDR3 nucleotides are TGCAGCGCAGGACAGGGAAGGACCTACGAGCAGTACTTC. Amino acid sequence: CSAGQGRTYEQYF.

The V gene is TRBV11-3, the J gene TRBJ1-1; D ambiguous. V gave up 5 bases and J gave up 4 bases, with 14 bases separating them. From germline, CDR1 is SGHNT and CDR2 YENEEA. This CDR3 comprises 14 residues. In DNA, the CDR3 is TGTGCCAGCAGCGCGCCCTATGCGACCACTGAAGCTTTCTTT. Encoded protein: CASSAPYATTEAFF.

The chain is built from TRBV7-6 and TRBJ1-1; D ambiguous. CDR3 length equals 14 residues. Germline lookup yields CDR1 SGHVS and CDR2 FNYEAQ. V gave up 3 bases and J gave up 5 bases, with 13 bases separating them. CDR3 protein: CASSFGVPGTEAFF. The CDR3 DNA reads TGTGCCAGCAGCTTCGGGGTTCCGGGAACTGAAGCTTTCTTT.

The chain is built from TRBV7-2 and TRBJ1-1; D is uncertain. The germline V gene has CDR1 SGHTA and CDR2 FQGNSA. There are 12 residues in the CDR3. V shed 3 bases and J shed 4 bases, with 6 bases lying between them. The CDR3 DNA reads as TGTGCCAGCAGCTTGAGTGGCACTGAAGCTTTCTTT. Translation: CASSLSGTEAFF. Full variable domain (remainder filled in from reference TRBV7-2 and TRBJ1-1): GAGVSQSPSNKVTEKGKDVELRCDPISGHTALYWYRQSLGQGLEFLIYFQGNSAPDKSGLPSDRFSAERTGGSVSTLTIQRTQQEDSAVYLCASSLSGTEAFFGQGTRLTVV.

CDR3 sequence: CASSLTSGELFF. The CDR3 region has the DNA TGCGCCAGCAGCTTAACAAGCGGGGAGCTGTTTTTT. This chain connects TRBV5-1 to TRBJ2-2; D is unresolved. CDR3 length equals 12 residues. Germline V gene data show CDR1 as SGHRS and CDR2 as YFSETQ. Trimming shortened V by 2 bases and J by 7 bases, and 6 bases separated the two germline ends.

The chain employs TRBV6-5 and TRBJ1-2, with D perhaps matching TRBD1 (5 bases). With 2 bases removed from V and 3 bases from J, the gap between germline ends came to 7 bases. The CDR3 spans 13 residues. Germline lookup yields CDR1 MNHEY and CDR2 SVGAGI. The CDR3 sequence: CASSYPGYYGYTF. The CDR3 nucleotides read TGTGCCAGCAGTTACCCAGGGTACTATGGCTACACCTTC.